A selection of T cell receptor beta chains follows, all from one sample in a study of OX40 agonist ivuxolimab in advanced cancers. The method was immunoSEQ multiplex PCR; TCRdb's version includes in-frame clones alone and lacks a portion of them. The table has tens of thousands of clones, around 81% seen once; the top ten hold approximately 6.6%. Specimen: CD4+ or CD8+ T cells sorted from blood, collected in a trial of the OX40 agonist ivuxolimab. The origin of the receptors is an adult with an advanced solid tumor such as melanoma, head and neck, liver or kidney cancer. Both conserved end residues are trimmed from each CDR3. D genes are given only for firm matches.

>TRBV7-8|TRBJ1-2|.
ASGVGGNYGYT
>TRBV13|TRBJ1-2|TRBD1
ASSPLRDRGHGYT
>TRBV7-6|TRBJ2-3|.
ASSPRGSFTDTQY
>TRBV27|TRBJ1-2|.
ASSLGQSYGYT
>TRBV28|TRBJ1-5|TRBD1
ASSSRGQGLYQPQH
>TRBV4-1|TRBJ2-3|.
ASSQDIGGSGTDTQY
>TRBV6-6|TRBJ2-3|.
ASSPQGSRDTQY
>TRBV5-4|TRBJ2-1|.
ASSAGTSAYNEQF
>TRBV19|TRBJ2-7|TRBD1
ASSIGTGGYEQY
>TRBV7-8|TRBJ2-3|TRBD2
ASSISGGSDTQY
>TRBV5-8|TRBJ2-3|TRBD2
ASRLLAGVGADTQY
>TRBV7-6|TRBJ2-7|.
ASSLEGVPYEQY
>TRBV11-3|TRBJ1-1|TRBD1
ASSLQGASEAF
>TRBV4-2|TRBJ2-1|TRBD2
ASSSRTSGGPNNEQF
>TRBV10-2|TRBJ2-1|.
ASSAVGEQF
>TRBV4-3|TRBJ2-7|.
ASSQDQPGAYEQY
>TRBV7-9|TRBJ1-4|.
ASSLFGGPGEKLF
>TRBV2|TRBJ1-5|TRBD1
ATQEGARQPQH
>TRBV27|TRBJ2-1|.
ASGPVYNEQF
>TRBV6-1|TRBJ2-4|.
ASSEEFQGNIQY
>TRBV27|TRBJ2-1|TRBD2
ATLGSRTSDTYNEQF
>TRBV19|TRBJ1-5|.
ASNIQTLSNQPQH
>TRBV27|TRBJ2-7|.
ASSPAGPYEQY
>TRBV28|TRBJ2-2|.
ASSSHHFYQVPNTGELF
>TRBV15|TRBJ2-5|TRBD2
ATTAGLAGLPLQETQY
>TRBV5-4|TRBJ1-1|.
ASSPDSYTEAF
>TRBV7-6|TRBJ1-1|.
ASSSGHQGEAF
>TRBV5-6|TRBJ1-6|TRBD1
ASSLEGQGDSPLH
>TRBV28|TRBJ1-5|.
ASSFTRDSNQPQH
>TRBV7-6|TRBJ2-1|.
ASSLLATEQF
>TRBV15|TRBJ2-7|.
ATSRKISPYEQY
>TRBV19|TRBJ1-1|TRBD1
ASSMGQAPKRSMNTEAF
>TRBV4-1|TRBJ2-7|TRBD2
ASSSTSAAYEQY
>TRBV7-9|TRBJ1-1|.
ASSSRGTEAF
>TRBV11-2|TRBJ2-1|TRBD2
ASSWGLAGYNEQF
>TRBV6-1|TRBJ1-1|.
ASRSTGSTEAF
>TRBV11-2|TRBJ1-6|TRBD1
ASSLDSRRTGENSSPLH
>TRBV27|TRBJ2-5|.
ASSLTPMETQY
>TRBV29-1|TRBJ2-5|TRBD2
SVEAYGLAEAETQY
>TRBV13|TRBJ2-1|TRBD2
ASSTSLAGEDEQF
>TRBV7-9|TRBJ1-1|.
ASSLESDGAF
>TRBV11-3|TRBJ2-2|.
ASSRDSARLYTGELF
>TRBV5-4|TRBJ2-2|.
ASSLADVTGELF
>TRBV10-1|TRBJ1-1|TRBD1
ASSESATGTNTEAF
>TRBV6-5|TRBJ2-7|TRBD2
ASSYSSGSNEQY